The entry below gives a single T cell receptor beta chain sequence along with its context. A Seattle source enrolled patients during active infection and followed them longitudinally. Sequencing was performed with immunoSEQ multiplex PCR; in TCRdb, only in-frame clones are kept and a portion is missing. This table has some 200,000 clones, 94% appearing once. Germline V lookup: CDR1 KGHDR, CDR2 SFDVKD. The CDR3 is 15 residues long. V was trimmed by 5 bases and J by 5 bases, leaving 15 bases between them. This record belongs to a study of blood T cell repertoires in COVID-19. The chain has TRBV24-1 and TRBJ2-1, with D possibly matching TRBD2 (5 bases). The sequenced sample was peripheral blood. This receptor was taken from a man younger than 40 with COVID-19, enrolled during active disease. The DNA of the CDR3 is TGTGCCACCAGTGCCGGAGGTTGGTTGAACAATGAGCAGTTCTTC. Translation gives CATSAGGWLNNEQFF.